A single T cell receptor (beta chain) is shown here with its context. Patients from Seattle were sampled longitudinally, starting during active infection. This entry belongs to a study of blood T cell repertoires in COVID-19. Study-wide context: Both acute and convalescent COVID-19 samples were obtained from the United States, Italy and Spain. T cells, B-cell-depleted T cells, or PBMCs provided the cDNA or gDNA that served as material.

In the original workflow: It was from reference gene primer amplification that nucleated cell counts were estimated. Using immunoSEQ multiplex PCR, the repertoire was profiled, and TCRdb retains in-frame clones only, with some absent. V and J calls plus clone size are reproduced from that table; the DNA served to infer D and trimming. The sample lists 200,000 to 300,000 clones; around 84% were seen once. This clonotype was sampled from a woman aged 55-69 years with COVID-19, enrolled during active disease. Sample: peripheral blood.

This chain's CDR3 is CAWSTAGGQYF. The CDR3 nucleotides are TGTGCCTGGAGTACGGCCGGCGGGCAGTACTTC. J is TRBJ2-7 and V is TRBV30; D is unclear. This CDR3 has 11 residues. Germline CDR1 is GTSNPN and CDR2 is SVGIG (reference sequence). Trimming pared 2 bases from V and 9 bases from J, leaving 11 bases between.